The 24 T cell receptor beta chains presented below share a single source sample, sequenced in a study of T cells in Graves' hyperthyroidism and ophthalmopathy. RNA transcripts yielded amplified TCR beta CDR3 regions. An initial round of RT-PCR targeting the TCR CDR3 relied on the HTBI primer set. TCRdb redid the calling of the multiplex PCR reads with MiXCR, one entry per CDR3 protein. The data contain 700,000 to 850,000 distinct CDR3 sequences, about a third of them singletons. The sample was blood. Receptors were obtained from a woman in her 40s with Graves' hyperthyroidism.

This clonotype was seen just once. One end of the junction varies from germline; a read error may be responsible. CDR3 residues: CASRVGRTNEKLSF. CDR3 in DNA: TGCGCCAGCAGGGTAGGACGGACAAATGAAAAACTGTCTTTT. The V call is TRBV5-1, the J call TRBJ1-4; tentatively, D is TRBD1 (5 bases). CDR1 and CDR2 (germline): SGHRS, YFSETQ. The CDR3 totals 14 residues.

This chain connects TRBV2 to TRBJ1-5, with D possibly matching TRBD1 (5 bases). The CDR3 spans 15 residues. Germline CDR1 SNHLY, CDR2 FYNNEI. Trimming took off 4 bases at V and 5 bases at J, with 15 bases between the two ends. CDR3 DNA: TGTGCCAGCAGTGCTCCGGAGGGGAAGTATCAGCCCCAGCATTTT. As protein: CASSAPEGKYQPQHF.

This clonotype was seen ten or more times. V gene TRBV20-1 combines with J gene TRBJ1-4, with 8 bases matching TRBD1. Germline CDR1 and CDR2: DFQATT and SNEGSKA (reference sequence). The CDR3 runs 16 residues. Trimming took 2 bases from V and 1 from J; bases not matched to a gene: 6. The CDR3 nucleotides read TGCAGTGCTAGACCGGACAGGGTAGAAACTAATGAAAAACTGTTTTTT. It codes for CSARPDRVETNEKLFF.

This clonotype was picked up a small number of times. The CDR3, as DNA: TGTGCCAGCAGCCAAGATCCCTGGCAGGGTGTCTATGGCTACACCTTC. It encodes CASSQDPWQGVYGYTF. The chain uses TRBV14 and TRBJ1-2; a weak D match, TRBD1 (5 bases). Germline V gives CDR1 SGHDN, CDR2 FVKESK. The CDR3 spans 16 residues. The V end lost 0 bases, the J end lost 4 bases, and 15 bases lay between the germline ends.

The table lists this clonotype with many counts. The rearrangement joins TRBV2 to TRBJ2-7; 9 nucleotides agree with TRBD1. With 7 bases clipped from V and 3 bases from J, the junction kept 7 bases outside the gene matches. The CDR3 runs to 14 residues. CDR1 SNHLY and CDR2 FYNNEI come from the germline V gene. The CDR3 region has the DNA TGTGCCAGCACCTCCGGGACAGGGAACTACGAGCAGTACTTC. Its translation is CASTSGTGNYEQYF. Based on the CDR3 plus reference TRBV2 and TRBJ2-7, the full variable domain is EPEVTQTPSHQVTQMGQEVILRCVPISNHLYFYWYRQILGQKVEFLVSFYNNEISEKSEIFDDQFSVERPDGSNFTLKIRSTKLEDSAMYFCASTSGTGNYEQYFGPGTRLTVT.

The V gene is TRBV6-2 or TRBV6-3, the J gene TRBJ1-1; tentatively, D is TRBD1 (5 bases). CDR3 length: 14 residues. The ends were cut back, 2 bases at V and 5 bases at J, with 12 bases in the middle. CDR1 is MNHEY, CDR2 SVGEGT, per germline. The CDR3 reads CASSYAGRTTEAFF. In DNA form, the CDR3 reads TGTGCCAGCAGTTACGCAGGGAGAACGACTGAAGCTTTCTTT.

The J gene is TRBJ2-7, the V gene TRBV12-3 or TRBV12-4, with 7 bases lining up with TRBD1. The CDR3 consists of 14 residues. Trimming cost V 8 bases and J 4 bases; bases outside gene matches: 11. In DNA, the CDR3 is TGTGCCAGCGGTAACAGGGGAGTGGAGTACGAGCAGTACTTC. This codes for CASGNRGVEYEQYF.

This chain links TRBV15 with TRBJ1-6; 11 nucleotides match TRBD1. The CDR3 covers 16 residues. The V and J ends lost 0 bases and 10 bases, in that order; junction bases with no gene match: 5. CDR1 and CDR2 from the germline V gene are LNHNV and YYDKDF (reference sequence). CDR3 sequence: CATSRDAGQGESPLHF. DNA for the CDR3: TGTGCCACCAGCAGAGATGCGGGACAGGGGGAATCACCCCTCCACTTT. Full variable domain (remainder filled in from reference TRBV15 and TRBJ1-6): DAMVIQNPRYQVTQFGKPVTLSCSQTLNHNVMYWYQQKSSQAPKLLFHYYDKDFNNEADTPDNFQSRRPNTSFCFLDIRSPGLGDTAMYLCATSRDAGQGESPLHFGNGTRLTVT.

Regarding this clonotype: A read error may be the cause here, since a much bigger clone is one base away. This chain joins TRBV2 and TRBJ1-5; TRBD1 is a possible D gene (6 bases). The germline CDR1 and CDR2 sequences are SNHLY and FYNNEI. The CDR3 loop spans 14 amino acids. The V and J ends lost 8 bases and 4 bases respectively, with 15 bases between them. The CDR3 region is CASRGGQQNQPQHF. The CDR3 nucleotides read TGTGCCAGCCGGGGGGGGCAGCAAAATCAGCCCCAGCATTTT. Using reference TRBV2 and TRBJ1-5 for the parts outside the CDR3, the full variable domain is EPEVTQTPSHQVTQMGQEVILRCVPISNHLYFYWYRQILGQKVEFLVSFYNNEISEKSEIFDDQFSVERPDGSNFTLKIRSTKLEDSAMYFCASRGGQQNQPQHFGDGTRLSIL.

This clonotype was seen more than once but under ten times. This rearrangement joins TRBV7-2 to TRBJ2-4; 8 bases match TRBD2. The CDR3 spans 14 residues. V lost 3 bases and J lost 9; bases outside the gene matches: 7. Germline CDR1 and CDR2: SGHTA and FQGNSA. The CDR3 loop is CASSLTAGERIQYF. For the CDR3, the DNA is TGTGCCAGCAGCTTGACAGCGGGAGAGCGCATTCAGTACTTC.

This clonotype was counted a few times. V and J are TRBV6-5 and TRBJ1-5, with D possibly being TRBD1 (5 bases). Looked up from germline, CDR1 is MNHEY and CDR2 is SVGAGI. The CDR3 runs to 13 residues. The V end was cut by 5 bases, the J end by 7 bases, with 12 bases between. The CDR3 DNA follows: TGTGCCAGCAGTCCCCTAGAGGGGCAGCCCCAGCATTTT. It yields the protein CASSPLEGQPQHF.

CDR3 sequence (DNA): TGTGCCACCAGCAGAGATTACGCCAGCAGCTCGGGACAACGAAACACCATATATTTT. Its translation: CATSRDYASSSGQRNTIYF. The rearrangement joins TRBV15 to TRBJ1-3; perhaps TRBD1 as D (6 bases). V gave up 0 bases and J gave up 5 bases, with 23 bases separating them. The CDR3 extends over 19 amino acids. Germline V gene sequence: CDR1 LNHNV, CDR2 YYDKDF (reference sequence).

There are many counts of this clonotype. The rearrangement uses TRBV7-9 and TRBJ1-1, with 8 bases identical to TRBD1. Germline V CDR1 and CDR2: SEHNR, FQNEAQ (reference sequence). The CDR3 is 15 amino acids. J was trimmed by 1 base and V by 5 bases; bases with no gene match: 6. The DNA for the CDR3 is TGTGCCAGCAGCCGCACAGGGGGTTCGAACACTGAAGCTTTCTTT. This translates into CASSRTGGSNTEAFF. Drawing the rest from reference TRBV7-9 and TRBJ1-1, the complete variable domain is DTGVSQNPRHKITKRGQNVTFRCDPISEHNRLYWYRQTLGQGPEFLTYFQNEAQLEKSRLLSDRFSAERPKGSFSTLEIQRTEQGDSAMYLCASSRTGGSNTEAFFGQGTRLTVV.

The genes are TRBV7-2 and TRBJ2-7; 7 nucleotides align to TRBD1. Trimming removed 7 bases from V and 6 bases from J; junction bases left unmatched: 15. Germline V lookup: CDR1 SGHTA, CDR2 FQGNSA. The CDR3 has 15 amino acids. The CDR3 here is CASTPKTGLSPEQYF. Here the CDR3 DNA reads TGTGCCAGCACCCCCAAGACAGGGCTTTCGCCCGAGCAGTACTTC.

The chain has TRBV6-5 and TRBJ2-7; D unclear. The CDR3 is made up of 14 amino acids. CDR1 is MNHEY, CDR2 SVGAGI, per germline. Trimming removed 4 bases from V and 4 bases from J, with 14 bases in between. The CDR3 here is CASSLLGVRYEQYF. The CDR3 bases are TGTGCCAGCAGTTTGTTGGGCGTAAGGTACGAGCAGTACTTC.

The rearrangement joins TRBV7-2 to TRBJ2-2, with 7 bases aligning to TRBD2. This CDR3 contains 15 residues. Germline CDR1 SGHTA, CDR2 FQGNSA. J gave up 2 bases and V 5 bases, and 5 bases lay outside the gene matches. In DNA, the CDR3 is TGTGCCAGCAGCCCGGAAGCGGGAAACACCGGGGAGCTGTTTTTT. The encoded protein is CASSPEAGNTGELFF.

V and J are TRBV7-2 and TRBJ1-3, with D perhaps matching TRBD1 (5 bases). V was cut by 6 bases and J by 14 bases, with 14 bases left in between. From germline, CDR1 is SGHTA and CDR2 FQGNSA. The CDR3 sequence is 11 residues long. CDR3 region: CASRTGDVLYF. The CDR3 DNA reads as TGTGCCAGCAGGACGGGGGACGTGTTATATTTT.

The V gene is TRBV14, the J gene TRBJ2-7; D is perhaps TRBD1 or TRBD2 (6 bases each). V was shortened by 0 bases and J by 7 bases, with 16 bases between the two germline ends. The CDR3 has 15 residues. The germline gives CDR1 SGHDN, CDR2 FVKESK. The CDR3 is CASSQEWGADNEQYF. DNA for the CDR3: TGTGCCAGCAGCCAAGAATGGGGGGCGGACAATGAGCAGTACTTC.

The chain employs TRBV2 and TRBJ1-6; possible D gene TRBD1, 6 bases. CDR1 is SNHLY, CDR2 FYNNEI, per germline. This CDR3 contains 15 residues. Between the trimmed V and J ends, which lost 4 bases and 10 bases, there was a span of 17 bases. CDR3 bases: TGTGCCAGCAGTGGAGGACAGTTTAGAAAATCACCCCTCCACTTT. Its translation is CASSGGQFRKSPLHF.

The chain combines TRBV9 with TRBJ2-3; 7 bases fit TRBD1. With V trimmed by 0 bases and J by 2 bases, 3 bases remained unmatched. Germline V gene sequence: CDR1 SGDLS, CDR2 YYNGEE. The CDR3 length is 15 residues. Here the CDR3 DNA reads TGTGCCAGCAGCGTAGGGGACAGAGACACAGATACGCAGTATTTT. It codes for CASSVGDRDTDTQYF.

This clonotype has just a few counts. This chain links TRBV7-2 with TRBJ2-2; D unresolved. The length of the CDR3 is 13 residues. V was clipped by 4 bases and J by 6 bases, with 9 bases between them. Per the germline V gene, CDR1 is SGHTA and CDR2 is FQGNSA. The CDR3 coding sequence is TGTGCCAGCAGCTCCCGGGCCCCCGGGGAGCTGTTTTTT. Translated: CASSSRAPGELFF.

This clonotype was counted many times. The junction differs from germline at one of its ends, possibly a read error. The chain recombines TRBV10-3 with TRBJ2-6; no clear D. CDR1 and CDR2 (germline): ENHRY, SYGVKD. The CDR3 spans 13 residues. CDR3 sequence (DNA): TGTGCCAGCAGTCATGCTGGGGCCAACGTCCTGACTTTC. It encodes CASSHAGANVLTF.

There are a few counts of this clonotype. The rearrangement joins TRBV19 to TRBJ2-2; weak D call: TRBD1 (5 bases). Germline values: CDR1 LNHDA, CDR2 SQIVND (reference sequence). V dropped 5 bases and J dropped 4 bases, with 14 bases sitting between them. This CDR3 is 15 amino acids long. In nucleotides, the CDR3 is TGTGCCAGTAGTCTTGACAGATTACGCACCGGGGAGCTGTTTTTT. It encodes CASSLDRLRTGELFF.

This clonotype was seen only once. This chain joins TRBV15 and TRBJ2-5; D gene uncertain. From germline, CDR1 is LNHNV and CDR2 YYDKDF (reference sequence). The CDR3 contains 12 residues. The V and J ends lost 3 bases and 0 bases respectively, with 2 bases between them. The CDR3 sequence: CATSSNQETQYF. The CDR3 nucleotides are TGTGCCACCAGCAGTAACCAAGAGACCCAGTACTTC.